This entry concerns a single T cell receptor beta chain. This entry comes from a study of blood T cell repertoires in COVID-19. Across the study: In each case, the material was cDNA or gDNA derived from T cells, B-cell-depleted T cells, or PBMCs.

Trimming at V came to 2 bases and at J to 8 bases, leaving 4 bases not matched to a gene. Per germline, CDR1 WNHNN and CDR2 SYGVQD (reference sequence). This CDR3 contains 13 residues. Under the authors' procedure: By means of reference gene primer amplification, nucleated cell counts were estimated. Repertoires were generated with immunoSEQ multiplex PCR, while TCRdb's copy carries only in-frame clones and drops some. That table is the source of V, J and clone size, and D and trimming were worked out from the DNA. The table records 300,000 to 350,000 clones, approximately 90% of them present only once.

Sequencing was carried out using peripheral blood. The receptor was isolated from a man younger than 35 with active or convalescent COVID-19. The rearrangement links TRBV10-1 to TRBJ2-3; 7 bases are a match to TRBD1. The CDR3 is CASSEEGARTQYF. CDR3 DNA sequence: TGCGCCAGCAGTGAGGAGGGGGCGCGTACGCAGTATTTT.